This TCR beta chain was sequenced in a study of identical twins. Study-wide results and limits: Memory repertoires lacked the insertion deficit that abundant cord blood beta clonotypes showed. Monozygotic twin pairs showed more out-of-frame TCR alpha sharing than models estimated. Out-of-frame alpha sequences that twins shared showed excess low generation probability.

The donor group consisted entirely of healthy Caucasians. Comment on this clonotype: Its antigen is undetermined.

Trimming removed 5 bases at V and 7 bases at J, with 21 bases between. Germline CDR1 reads LGHDT; CDR2 reads YNNKEL (reference sequence). The CDR3 contains 16 residues. Each CDR3 protein gets one entry after TCRdb re-called the 5' RACE reads with MiXCR. The repertoire includes 500,000 to 650,000 distinct CDR3 sequences, 7.1% of them detected once, and 1.6% sits in the top ten. The data also belong to a second study, concerning yellow fever vaccine responses in identical twins.

This receptor was identified in a woman aged 18-35 years in good health. The sample comprised PBMCs. The chain recombines TRBV3-1 with TRBJ2-1; possibly TRBD1 for D (6 bases). This chain's CDR3 is CASSTQVPGTQNEQFF. CDR3 bases: TGTGCCAGCAGCACGCAGGTCCCGGGGACACAGAATGAGCAGTTCTTC.